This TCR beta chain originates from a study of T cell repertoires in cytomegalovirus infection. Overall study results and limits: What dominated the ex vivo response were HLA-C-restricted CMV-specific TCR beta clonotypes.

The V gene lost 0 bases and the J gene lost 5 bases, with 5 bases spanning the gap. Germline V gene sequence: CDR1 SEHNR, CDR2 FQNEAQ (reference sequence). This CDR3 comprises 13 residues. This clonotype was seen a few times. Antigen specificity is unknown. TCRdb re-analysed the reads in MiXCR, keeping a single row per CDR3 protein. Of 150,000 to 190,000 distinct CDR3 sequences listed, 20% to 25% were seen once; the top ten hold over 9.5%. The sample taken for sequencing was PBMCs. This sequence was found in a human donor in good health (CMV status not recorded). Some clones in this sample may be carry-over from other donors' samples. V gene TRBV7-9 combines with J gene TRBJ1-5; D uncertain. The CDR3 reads CASSLAEDQPQHF. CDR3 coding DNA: TGTGCCAGCAGCTTAGCGGAGGATCAGCCCCAGCATTTT.